This T cell receptor (beta chain) was sequenced for a study of CD8+ T cells in alopecia areata. Study-wide background: Treated patients were given oral tofacitinib, which was dosed at 5 to 10 mg twice daily. Study results and caveats: Researchers reported that TCR sharing among patients proved less clear than in mice, possibly HLA-linked.

The CDR3 totals 12 residues. In germline, CDR1 is GTSNPN, CDR2 SVGIG (reference sequence). The junction had 0 bases not matched to a gene; V was cut back by 5 bases and J by 3 bases. Treatment meaning: oral pan-JAK inhibitor, 5-10 mg twice daily. Peripheral blood and lesional scalp punch biopsies came from alopecia areata patients. PBMCs were stained for CD3, CD4 and CD8, and CD4+ and CD8+ T cells were sorted. It was cDNA, reverse transcribed from extracted RNA, that served as the sequencing template. Clones were sequenced by immunoSEQ multiplex PCR, and TCRdb holds only the in-frame ones, with some missing. In the table there are about 290,000 clones, 58% of which are singletons. In regard to this clone: Its antigen is unknown.

The TCR sequence derives from a human donor with alopecia areata. The chain uses TRBV30 and TRBJ1-1; TRBD1 matches at 10 bases. Sequenced here: CD4+ T cells sorted from blood, sampled at week 24, from a patient treated with tofacitinib. CDR3 in amino acids: CAWGQGDTEAFF. CDR3 DNA: TGTGCCTGGGGACAGGGGGACACTGAAGCTTTCTTT.